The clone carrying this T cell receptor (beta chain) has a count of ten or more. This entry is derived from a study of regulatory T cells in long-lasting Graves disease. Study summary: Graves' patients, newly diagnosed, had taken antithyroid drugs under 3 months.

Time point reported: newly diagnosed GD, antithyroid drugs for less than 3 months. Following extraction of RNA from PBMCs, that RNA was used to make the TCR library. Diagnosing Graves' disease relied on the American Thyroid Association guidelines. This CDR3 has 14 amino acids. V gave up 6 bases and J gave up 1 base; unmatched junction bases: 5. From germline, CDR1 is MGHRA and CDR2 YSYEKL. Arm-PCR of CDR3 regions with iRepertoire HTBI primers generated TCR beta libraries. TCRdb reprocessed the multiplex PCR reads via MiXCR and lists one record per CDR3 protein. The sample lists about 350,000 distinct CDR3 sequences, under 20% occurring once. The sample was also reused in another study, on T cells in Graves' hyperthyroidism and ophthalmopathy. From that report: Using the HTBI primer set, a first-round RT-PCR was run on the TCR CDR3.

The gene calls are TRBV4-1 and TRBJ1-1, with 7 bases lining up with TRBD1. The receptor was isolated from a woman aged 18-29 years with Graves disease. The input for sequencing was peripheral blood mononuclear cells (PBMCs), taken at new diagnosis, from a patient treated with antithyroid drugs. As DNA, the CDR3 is TGCGCCAGCAGTCCCAGGGGGAAGAACACTGAAGCTTTCTTT. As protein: CASSPRGKNTEAFF.